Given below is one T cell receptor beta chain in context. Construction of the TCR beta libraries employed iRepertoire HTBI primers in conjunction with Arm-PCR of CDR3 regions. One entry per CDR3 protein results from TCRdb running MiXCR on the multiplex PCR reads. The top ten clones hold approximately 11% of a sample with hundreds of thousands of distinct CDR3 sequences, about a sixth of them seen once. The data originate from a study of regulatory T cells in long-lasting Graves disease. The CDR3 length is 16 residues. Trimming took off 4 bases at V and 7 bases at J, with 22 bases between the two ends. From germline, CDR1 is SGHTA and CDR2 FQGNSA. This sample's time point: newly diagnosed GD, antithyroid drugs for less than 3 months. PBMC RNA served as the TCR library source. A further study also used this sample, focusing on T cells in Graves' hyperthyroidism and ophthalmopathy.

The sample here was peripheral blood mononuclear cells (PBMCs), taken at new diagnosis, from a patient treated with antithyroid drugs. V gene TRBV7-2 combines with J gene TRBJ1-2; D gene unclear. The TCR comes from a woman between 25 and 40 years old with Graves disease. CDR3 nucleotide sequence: TGTGCCAGCAGCTCTCTCACTGGAGGAAGGCGTTTTGGCTACACCTTC. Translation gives CASSSLTGGRRFGYTF.